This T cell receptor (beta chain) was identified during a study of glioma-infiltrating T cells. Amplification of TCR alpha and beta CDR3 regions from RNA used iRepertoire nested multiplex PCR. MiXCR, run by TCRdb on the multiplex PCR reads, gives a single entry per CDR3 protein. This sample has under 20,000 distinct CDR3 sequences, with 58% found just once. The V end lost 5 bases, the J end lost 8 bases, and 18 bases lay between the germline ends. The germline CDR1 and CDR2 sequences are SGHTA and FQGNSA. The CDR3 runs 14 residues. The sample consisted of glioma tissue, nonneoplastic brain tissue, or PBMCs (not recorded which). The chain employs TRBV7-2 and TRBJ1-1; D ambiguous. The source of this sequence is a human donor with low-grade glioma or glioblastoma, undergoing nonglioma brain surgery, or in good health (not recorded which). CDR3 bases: TGTGCCAGCAGCCCCCTTCGGGCCGTCTTGGAAGCTTTCTTT. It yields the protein CASSPLRAVLEAFF.